These 3 T cell receptor beta chains share one sample of origin, sequenced in a study of blood T cell repertoires in COVID-19 (dated by TCRdb to between 2020 and 2021). Library prep was done by the immunoSEQ multiplex PCR assay. In TCRdb, the immuneACCESS table is reduced to in-frame sequences with V and J assigned. These tables do not hold every clone; where another copy was compared, an unresolved V gene accounts for under half, and the others remain unexplained. The sample includes 250,000 to 400,000 clones, with approximately 87% observed a single time. The ten largest make up under 3% of the sample. Input material: peripheral blood. The receptors were sampled from a woman in her 30s with COVID-19, enrolled during active disease.

This chain links TRBV6-5 with TRBJ1-5; 9 positions match TRBD1. The germline V gene encodes CDR1 MNHEY and CDR2 SVGAGI. V shed 4 bases and J 7 bases; nucleotides not matched to a gene: 8. The CDR3 loop spans 15 amino acids. The CDR3 DNA reads as TGTGCCAGCAGTTCCGGGACAGGGACGGGGCAGCCCCAGCATTTT. This codes for CASSSGTGTGQPQHF.

This clone was counted a single time. This chain links TRBV24-1 with TRBJ2-3, with TRBD1 matching over 10 bases. CDR1 is KGHDR, CDR2 SFDVKD, per germline. The CDR3 is 16 residues long. The trim removed 3 bases at V and 4 bases at J, leaving 6 bases unmatched. The CDR3 DNA is TGTGCCACCAGTGATGGGGACAGGGGAAATGCAGATACGCAGTATTTT. Its translation: CATSDGDRGNADTQYF.

The chain joins TRBV29-1 to TRBJ1-2, with 11 bases aligning to TRBD1. J was trimmed by 7 bases and V by 5 bases; bases with no gene match: 9. CDR3 length: 14 amino acids. The germline V gene has CDR1 SQVTM and CDR2 ANQGSEA. The CDR3 DNA reads as TGCAGCGTTAACCGGGACAGGGGGAGTAGTGGCTACACCTTC. Protein: CSVNRDRGSSGYTF.